The clone carrying this T cell receptor beta chain was recorded a few times. The antigen remains undetermined. Healthy Russian Caucasian donors spanned ages about 6 to 95 years. The study isolated at least 6 million PBMCs from each sample. The sample is drawn from a study of blood T cells in healthy people across ages. It was with a sample-barcoded 5' primer and a J-beta primer mix that a second PCR of roughly 7 to 12 cycles was run. Every sample produced at least 2.5 million CDR3-containing paired-end reads. From the 5' RACE reads, TCRdb called clonotypes with MiXCR, one entry per CDR3 protein. The sample carries hundreds of thousands of distinct CDR3 sequences, about 52% recorded once. Overall study results and limits: Compared with aged donors, long-lived donors showed fewer expanded clones, suggesting selection.

Sequenced material: blood. The source is a woman aged 60-75 years in good health.

CDR3 bases: TGTGCCAGCACGAAGAGGGGGGGAGGAGAGACCCAGTACTTC. Its protein product is CASTKRGGGETQYF. The chain joins TRBV27 to TRBJ2-5; D may be TRBD2 (7 bases). Germline V lookup: CDR1 MNHEY, CDR2 SMNVEV (reference sequence). V gave up 7 bases and J gave up 4 bases, with 16 bases separating them. This CDR3 region has 14 residues.